Below, 8 T cell receptor beta chains from the same sample are listed, as sequenced in a study of blood T cell repertoires in COVID-19. Some clones are missing from TCRdb's copy, which holds only in-frame ones; the method was immunoSEQ multiplex PCR. The sample lists under 85,000 clones; around four fifths were seen once. Sequencing was performed on peripheral blood. Receptors were obtained from a man older than 75 with active or convalescent COVID-19.

V usage is TRBV9 and J usage is TRBJ2-3; D gene unclear. This CDR3 contains 16 residues. V dropped 0 bases and J dropped 5 bases, with 16 bases sitting between them. Germline V gene data show CDR1 as SGDLS and CDR2 as YYNGEE. This CDR3 is CASSVGSAPFGDTQYF. The DNA of the CDR3 is TGTGCCAGCAGCGTAGGCTCCGCCCCCTTCGGAGATACGCAGTATTTT.

The chain recombines TRBV5-5 with TRBJ1-6; 7 positions agree with TRBD1. CDR1 is SGHKS, CDR2 YYEKEE, per germline (reference sequence). The trim removed 3 bases at V and 9 bases at J, leaving 12 bases unmatched. The CDR3 loop spans 16 amino acids. The CDR3 sequence: CASSSRPEGARSPLHF. Written as DNA, the CDR3 is TGTGCCAGCAGCTCTCGCCCGGAGGGGGCGCGTTCACCCCTCCACTTT.

This rearrangement joins TRBV5-1 to TRBJ2-2; TRBD2 agrees at 13 bases. CDR3 length: 17 amino acids. Germline lookup yields CDR1 SGHRS and CDR2 YFSETQ. Unmatched junction bases numbered 3, after V lost 0 bases and J lost 4 bases. The CDR3 loop reads CASSLELAGGLTGELFF. The CDR3 DNA follows: TGCGCCAGCAGCTTGGAACTAGCGGGGGGGCTCACCGGGGAGCTGTTTTTT.

The chain combines TRBV6-6 with TRBJ2-7; D gene uncertain. Per germline, CDR1 MNHNY and CDR2 SVGAGI (reference sequence). The CDR3 consists of 14 residues. The V end lost 2 bases, the J end lost 2 bases, and 10 bases lay between the germline ends. CDR3: CASSYGPATYEQYF. CDR3 bases: TGTGCCAGCAGTTACGGGCCAGCTACCTACGAGCAGTACTTC.

This clone was observed once. V gene TRBV28 combines with J gene TRBJ1-5; D possibly corresponds to TRBD1 (5 bases). Trimming pared 11 bases from V and 5 bases from J, leaving 13 bases between. Germline loops: CDR1 MDHEN, CDR2 SYDVKM. The CDR3 is 12 amino acids. Here the CDR3 reads CAAQGPHQPQHF. CDR3 DNA sequence: TGTGCCGCCCAGGGTCCCCATCAGCCCCAGCATTTT.

This clone was observed a few times. This chain joins TRBV5-1 and TRBJ2-5; TRBD1 aligns across 10 bases. This CDR3 is 15 amino acids long. With V trimmed by 3 bases and J by 5 bases, 7 bases remained unmatched. CDR1 and CDR2 (germline): SGHRS, YFSETQ. The CDR3 DNA follows: TGCGCCAGCAGCTGGAACGGGGACAGGGGTGAGACCCAGTACTTC. Encoded protein: CASSWNGDRGETQYF.

The V call is TRBV28, the J call TRBJ2-7; TRBD1 matches at 8 bases. The CDR3 spans 17 residues. CDR1 is MDHEN, CDR2 SYDVKM, per germline. J lost 5 bases, V lost 0 bases, and 12 bases had no gene match. The CDR3 protein is CASSLWGTAGGLNEQYF. In nucleotides, the CDR3 is TGTGCCAGCAGTTTATGGGGGACGGCAGGGGGCTTGAACGAGCAGTACTTC.

The chain combines TRBV15 with TRBJ1-5; no clear D. The germline CDR1 and CDR2 sequences are LNHNV and YYDKDF (reference sequence). Trimming left V 3 bases short and J 2 bases short, with 14 bases between. The CDR3 consists of 16 residues. The CDR3 DNA follows: TGTGCCACCAGCAGGGACCCTACGGAGGGCAATCAGCCCCAGCATTTT. Its translation is CATSRDPTEGNQPQHF.